This TCR beta chain is drawn from a study of cytomegalovirus exposure and HLA in healthy donors. The CDR3 runs 13 residues. The ends were cut back, 0 bases at V and 2 bases at J, with 5 bases in the middle. Germline V CDR1 and CDR2: SEHNR, FQNEAQ (reference sequence). As to this clone: The antigen is unknown.

With 60 Vbeta and 13 Jbeta primers, the PCR was carried out. Method: immunoSEQ multiplex PCR; TCRdb's copy keeps in-frame clones and lacks some. Its table records about 150,000 clones. Study-wide findings and caveats: In a later analysis, V- and J-gene trimming of beta chains associated with a DCLRE1C missense variant, replicated independently.

Sequencing used PBMCs. V and J are TRBV7-9 and TRBJ2-7, with D maybe TRBD1 (5 bases). The receptor comes from a woman aged 45-60 years in good health and CMV-seronegative. In DNA form, the CDR3 reads TGTGCCAGCAGCTTAGCAGGGGCCTACGAGCAGTACTTC. Protein sequence: CASSLAGAYEQYF.